The following is a TCR beta chain sequence with its context. Its specificity is unknown. This record comes from a study of blood T cell dynamics during melanoma immunotherapy. Study-wide context: Patients with metastatic melanoma got pembrolizumab or nivolumab-ipilimumab as first-line care.

Regarding time point: week 3, after first cycle of checkpoint inhibitor. Sampling occurred pretreatment (T0) and at week 3 (W3), after cycle one of checkpoint blockade. General observations from the study: Cell-free DNA CDR3 sequences most resembled the immune-effector CD8+ subset, which was also most clonal.

The assay received all extracted DNA from sorted CD8+ subsets. The data were produced by immunoSEQ multiplex PCR, yet TCRdb's version contains in-frame clones alone and is incomplete. The profile shows around 16,000 clones, over 90% of them singletons. This receptor was identified in a human donor with melanoma. The sample in question was effector memory CD8+ T cells from blood, obtained from a patient treated with checkpoint blockade.

CDR3 loop: CASSFFPAGAQETQYF. The CDR3 DNA reads as TGTGCCAGCAGTTTTTTTCCAGCGGGGGCACAAGAGACCCAGTACTTC. This chain uses TRBV28 with TRBJ2-5, with 8 bases identical to TRBD2. Trimming removed 3 bases from V and 2 bases from J; junction bases left unmatched: 8. CDR1 and CDR2 (germline): MDHEN, SYDVKM. This CDR3 is 16 amino acids long.